This T cell receptor beta chain was recorded in a study of shared clonotypes between healthy human individuals. Findings and limits, study-wide: Rarefaction exposed incomplete sorted-subset sequencing despite large depth. In contrast to clonotypes shared by all four donors, non-shared clonotypes had lower generation probabilities.

The CDR3 has 15 amino acids. Per germline, CDR1 SGDLS and CDR2 YYNGEE. V gave up 4 bases and J gave up 3 bases, with 17 bases separating them. Clones were read by immunoSEQ multiplex PCR, and TCRdb kept only the in-frame ones, dropping some. The table includes about 1 million clones, roughly 70% detected once. Note on this clone: Its antigen is still unknown.

This clonotype originated in a man younger than 35 in good health. This sequence joins TRBV9 and TRBJ2-7; perhaps TRBD2 as D (5 bases). The sample comprised memory CD4+ T cells sorted from blood. The subset is: CD45RA-negative fraction. The CDR3 region has the DNA TGTGCCAGCAGCCCCTGGTCCCTCGGGATCTACGAGCAGTACTTC. This translates into CASSPWSLGIYEQYF.